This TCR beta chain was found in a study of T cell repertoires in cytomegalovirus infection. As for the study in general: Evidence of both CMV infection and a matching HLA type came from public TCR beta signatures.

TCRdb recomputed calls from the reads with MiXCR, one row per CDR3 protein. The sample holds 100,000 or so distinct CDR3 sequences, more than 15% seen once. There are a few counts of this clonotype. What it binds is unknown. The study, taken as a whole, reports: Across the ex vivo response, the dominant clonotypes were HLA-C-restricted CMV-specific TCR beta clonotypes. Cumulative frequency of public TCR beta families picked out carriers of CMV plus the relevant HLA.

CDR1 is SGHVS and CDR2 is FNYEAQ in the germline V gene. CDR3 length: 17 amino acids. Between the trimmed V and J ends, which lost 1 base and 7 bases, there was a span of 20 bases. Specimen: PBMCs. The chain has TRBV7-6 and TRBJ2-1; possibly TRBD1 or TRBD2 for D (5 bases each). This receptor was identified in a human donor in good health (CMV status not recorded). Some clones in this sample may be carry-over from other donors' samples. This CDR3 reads CASSLVSGPRALNEQFF. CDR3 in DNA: TGTGCCAGCAGCTTAGTGTCGGGACCCCGGGCCCTGAATGAGCAGTTCTTC.